These T cell receptor beta chains were read from a single sample in a study of shared clonotypes between healthy human individuals. Profiling relied on immunoSEQ multiplex PCR, and the TCRdb table lists in-frame clones only, not all of them. Found here are roughly 2.5 million clones, around 90% of them singletons; the top ten hold roughly 0.13%. Sample: naive CD4+ T cells sorted from blood. Receptors originate from a man between 18 and 35 years old in good health. Each CDR3 is given with its conserved first and last residue. The D gene is left open where the match is weak. Some rows mark clone size as missing; the rest say once, few, many or name a class of expanded clone.

TRBJ1-4	TRBV18	-	once	TGTGCCAGCTCACCAACGGGCGCCACCCGCATTGGGTCAACTAATGAAAAACTGTTTTTT	CASSPTGATRIGSTNEKLFF
TRBJ2-1	TRBV19	TRBD2	-	TGTGCCAGTAGTAGCCCTAGCGGGAGCCTTGAGCAGTTCTTC	CASSSPSGSLEQFF
TRBJ2-7	TRBV4-2	-	-	TGTGCCAGCAGCCTCCACGGCGGGGGCTCCTCCTACGAGCAGTACTTC	CASSLHGGGSSYEQYF
TRBJ2-1	TRBV9	-	-	TGTGCCAGCAGCGTAGAGGGGTGGTACAATGAGCAGTTCTTC	CASSVEGWYNEQFF
TRBJ2-7	TRBV5-1	-	-	TGCGCCAGCAGCTTGGGGGGGTTCCGGTACGAGCAGTACTTC	CASSLGGFRYEQYF
TRBJ2-5	TRBV9	TRBD1	-	TGTGCCAGCAGCGTAGGGGGGACAGGGATCCAAGAGACCCAGTACTTC	CASSVGGTGIQETQYF
TRBJ1-1	TRBV11-2	-	once	TGTGCCAACAGCTTAGATGGCCGGCGCTCCAACACTGAAGCTTTCTTT	CANSLDGRRSNTEAFF
TRBJ1-5	TRBV4-1	TRBD1	-	TGCGCCAGCAGCCAAGGAGGACAGGGAAGCCAGCCCCAGCATTTT	CASSQGGQGSQPQHF
TRBJ2-7	TRBV6-5	TRBD2	-	TGTGCCAGCAGCTCAGCTAGCGGACTATACGAGCAGTACTTC	CASSSASGLYEQYF
TRBJ2-1	TRBV5-6	-	-	TGTGCCAGCAGCGCCGACTATGAGGTCTACAATGAGCAGTTCTTC	CASSADYEVYNEQFF
TRBJ1-6	TRBV6-1	-	-	TGTGCCAGCAGTGAAGGCAATTCACCCCTCCACTTT	CASSEGNSPLHF
TRBJ1-5	TRBV27	-	once	TGTGCCAGCAGGCCATTCTTGGCCCCGTTCGGGCCCCAGCATTTT	CASRPFLAPFGPQHF
TRBJ1-5	TRBV28	TRBD1	once	TGTGCCAGCAGTTACCGGGACAGAGGTAATCAGCCCCAGCATTTT	CASSYRDRGNQPQHF
TRBJ2-3	TRBV5-1	TRBD1	-	TGCGCCAGCAGCTTGACAGGGGCTTTCACAGATACGCAGTATTTT	CASSLTGAFTDTQYF
TRBJ1-5	TRBV7-2	TRBD1	-	TGTGCCAGCAGCCCGAGACAGGGTTCCAATCAGCCCCAGCATTTT	CASSPRQGSNQPQHF
TRBJ1-2	TRBV11-2	TRBD1	-	TGTGCCAGCAGCTTAGGGGGGGGACAGGTCTATGGCTACACCTTC	CASSLGGGQVYGYTF
TRBJ1-2	TRBV10-3	TRBD1	once	TGTGCCATCAGCCTCGGACAGGGTTACTATGGCTACACCTTC	CAISLGQGYYGYTF
TRBJ1-2	TRBV5-4	-	-	TGTGCCAGCAGCTTACAACAGCCTAACTATGGCTACACCTTC	CASSLQQPNYGYTF
TRBJ2-4	TRBV5-1	-	-	TGCGCCAGCAGCGCCGGACCCGGGTTGGACATTCAGTACTTC	CASSAGPGLDIQYF
TRBJ1-1	TRBV11-2	-	few	TGTGCCAGCAGCAAACTACCCCCTGAAGCTTTCTTT	CASSKLPPEAFF
TRBJ1-2	TRBV19	TRBD1	-	TGTGCCAGTAGTATAGGCGAAGACAGGGGGTTCAACTATGGCTACACCTTC	CASSIGEDRGFNYGYTF
TRBJ2-1	TRBV5-1	-	-	TGCGCCAGCAGCTTGGGAGAGGGAACCACCTACAATGAGCAGTTCTTC	CASSLGEGTTYNEQFF
TRBJ1-1	TRBV4-1	-	-	TGCGCCAGCAGCCAAGATGGGGGGCGGAACACTGAAGCTTTCTTT	CASSQDGGRNTEAFF
TRBJ1-4	TRBV7-9	TRBD1	-	TGTGCCAGCAGCTTAGCTGGGCCAGGGGGAGGGAAGAATGAAAAACTGTTTTTT	CASSLAGPGGGKNEKLFF
TRBJ2-1	TRBV20-1	-	-	TGCAGTGCTCCGGCCGTCAATGAGCAGTTCTTC	CSAPAVNEQFF
TRBJ2-5	TRBV9	-	-	TGTGCCAGCAGCGTAGGGGAAGGCCTGGGGGGAGAGACCCAGTACTTC	CASSVGEGLGGETQYF
TRBJ2-2	TRBV2	TRBD2	-	TGTGCCAGCAGTGGACTAGCGGGAGTCGGGGAGCTGTTTTTT	CASSGLAGVGELFF
TRBJ1-2	TRBV6-6	TRBD1	-	TGTGCCGAGGGGAGACAGGGCTCCTATGGCTACACCTTC	CAEGRQGSYGYTF
TRBJ2-5	TRBV6-5	-	-	TGTGCCAGCAGTTACGGAGAACAAGAGACCCAGTACTTC	CASSYGEQETQYF
TRBJ2-3	TRBV4-1	-	-	TGCGCCAGCAGCCAAGAGGCAGGGAGCACAGATACGCAGTATTTT	CASSQEAGSTDTQYF
TRBJ2-1	TRBV2	TRBD1	-	TGTGCCAGCAGTTTGCCGGGACAGGGGTTAGTGGTTGAGCAGTTCTTC	CASSLPGQGLVVEQFF
TRBJ2-2	TRBV19	-	-	TGTGCCAGTAGCGCTATAGCGGACACCGGGGAGCTGTTTTTT	CASSAIADTGELFF
TRBJ2-7	TRBV10-3	-	few	TGTGCCATCAGTGAGTCACAGCATGAGCAGTACTTC	CAISESQHEQYF
TRBJ2-7	TRBV5-8	-	few	TGTGCCAGCAGCTTCGTCCACGAGCAGTACTTC	CASSFVHEQYF
TRBJ2-3	TRBV6-6	-	-	TGTGCCAGCAGTTATGGACGGGGCACAGATACGCAGTATTTT	CASSYGRGTDTQYF
TRBJ1-6	TRBV6-5	TRBD1	-	TGTGCCAGCAGACGAGGGTCAGGGGGAGGATCACCCCTCCACTTT	CASRRGSGGGSPLHF
TRBJ2-7	TRBV23-1	TRBD1	-	TGCGCCAGCAGTCAACGGGACAGGGCCCACGAGCAGTACTTC	CASSQRDRAHEQYF
TRBJ2-1	TRBV25-1	TRBD1	-	TGTGCCAGCAGTGAATATTGGGGACAGTACAATGAGCAGTTCTTC	CASSEYWGQYNEQFF
TRBJ2-1	TRBV5-1	TRBD1	-	TGCGCCAGCAGCGGGACAGGGGACTACAATGAGCAGTTCTTC	CASSGTGDYNEQFF
TRBJ1-1	TRBV5-6	-	-	TGTGCCAGCATCATGCGGGGGGCAGGCACTGAAGCTTTCTTT	CASIMRGAGTEAFF
TRBJ2-3	TRBV5-1	TRBD2	-	TGCGCCAGCAGCTTAGGGAGGGACACAGATACGCAGTATTTT	CASSLGRDTDTQYF
TRBJ2-1	TRBV19	-	once	TGTGCCAGTAGTAACAGGGCGTCCTACAATGAGCAGTTCTTC	CASSNRASYNEQFF
TRBJ1-1	TRBV6-5	-	-	TGTGCCAGCAGTTACGAGGGTGAAGCTTTCTTT	CASSYEGEAFF
TRBJ2-1	TRBV7-2	-	-	TGTGCCAGCAGCTTAGCCCCACTTGGGACCTTGAAGCTGAGCTCCTACAATGAGCAGTTCTTC	CASSLAPLGTLKLSSYNEQFF
TRBJ1-5	TRBV4-1	TRBD1	-	TGCGCCAGCAGCCAACCTAGACAGGGTAACAATCAGCCCCAGCATTTT	CASSQPRQGNNQPQHF
TRBJ1-6	TRBV19	-	-	TGTGCCAGTAGTATAGTGAGTTCACCCCTCCACTTT	CASSIVSSPLHF
TRBJ2-7	TRBV2	TRBD1	once	TGTGCCAGCTTAAGGGACAGGGGACTTCCCGAGCAGTACTTC	CASLRDRGLPEQYF
TRBJ2-3	TRBV7-8	-	-	TGTGCCAGCAGCGGGGTTACAGCCACAGATACGCAGTATTTT	CASSGVTATDTQYF
TRBJ2-7	TRBV28	-	-	TGTGCCAGCAGTTTTGGTAGGTGGGGGGAGCCCTCCTACGAGCAGTACTTC	CASSFGRWGEPSYEQYF
TRBJ2-5	TRBV10-3	-	-	TGTGCCATCAGTGAGGGGGGGCCCCAGTACTTC	CAISEGGPQYF
TRBJ1-2	TRBV7-2	-	-	TGTGCCAGCAGCCCCGAAGGGAACTATGGCTACACCTTC	CASSPEGNYGYTF
TRBJ2-6	TRBV27	TRBD1	-	TGTGCCAGCCAAGGACAGGGCCGATCTGGGGCCAACGTCCTGACTTTC	CASQGQGRSGANVLTF
TRBJ2-3	TRBV28	TRBD1	-	TGTGCCAGCAGTCGGACAGGACCCACAGATACGCAGTATTTT	CASSRTGPTDTQYF
TRBJ2-7	TRBV7-9	TRBD2	-	TGTGCCAGCAGCTTAGGACTAGCGGGGGACGCCTACGAGCAGTACTTC	CASSLGLAGDAYEQYF
TRBJ2-7	TRBV19	-	-	TGTGCCAGTAGTACCGGTCAGGGCTACGAGCAGTACTTC	CASSTGQGYEQYF
TRBJ2-5	TRBV7-9	-	-	TGTGCCAGCAGCCGGGGCCTCCAAGAGACCCAGTACTTC	CASSRGLQETQYF
TRBJ2-1	TRBV6-5	TRBD2	once	TGTGCCAGCAGTCCTAGCGGGAGGCCCTACAATGAGCAGTTCTTC	CASSPSGRPYNEQFF
TRBJ1-1	TRBV7-8	TRBD1	-	TGTGCCAGCAGCTTAGCGCGGGGACAGGTACAGAAGAGCACTGAAGCTTTCTTT	CASSLARGQVQKSTEAFF